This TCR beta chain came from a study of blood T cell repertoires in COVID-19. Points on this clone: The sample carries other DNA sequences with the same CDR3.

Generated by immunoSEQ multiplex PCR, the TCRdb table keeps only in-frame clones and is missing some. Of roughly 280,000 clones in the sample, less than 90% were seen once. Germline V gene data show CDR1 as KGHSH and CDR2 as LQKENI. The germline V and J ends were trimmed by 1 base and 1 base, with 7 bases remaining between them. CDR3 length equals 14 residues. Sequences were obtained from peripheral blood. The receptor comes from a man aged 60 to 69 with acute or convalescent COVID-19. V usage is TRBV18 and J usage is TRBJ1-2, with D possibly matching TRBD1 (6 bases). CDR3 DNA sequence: TGTGCCAGCTCACCACGACAGGATAACTATGGCTACACCTTC. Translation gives CASSPRQDNYGYTF.